These 14 T cell receptor beta chains share one sample of origin, sequenced in a study of T cell responses to AZD1222 COVID-19 vaccine. Using immunoSEQ multiplex PCR, the repertoire was profiled, and TCRdb retains in-frame clones only, with some absent. The table has 150,000 to 200,000 clones, around 90% seen once. Source: peripheral blood, taken on day 0 of AZD1222 vaccination. All receptors derive from an adult in good health.

The chain is built from TRBV5-4 and TRBJ2-1, with a weak D call TRBD2 (5 bases). Looked up from germline, CDR1 is SGHNT and CDR2 is YYREEE (reference sequence). This CDR3 is built from 14 residues. Deletions cut 10 bases from V and 0 bases from J, with 14 bases between. As DNA, the CDR3 is TGTGCCGGAGGCGGGCCCGGCTCCTACAATGAGCAGTTCTTC. Protein: CAGGGPGSYNEQFF.

This chain joins TRBV9 and TRBJ2-3; 8 bases are a match to TRBD2. This CDR3 is built from 16 residues. J lost 5 bases, V lost 3 bases, and 11 bases had no gene match. From germline, CDR1 is SGDLS and CDR2 YYNGEE. The CDR3 nucleotides are TGTGCCAGCAGCGCGGCCCCGGGGGGGCTTGGAGATACGCAGTATTTT. Protein product: CASSAAPGGLGDTQYF.

The chain couples TRBV9 to TRBJ2-7, with 7 nucleotides matching TRBD2. The CDR3 spans 14 residues. CDR1 and CDR2 from the germline V gene are SGDLS and YYNGEE. Trimming removed 3 bases from V and 2 bases from J; junction bases left unmatched: 5. The CDR3, as DNA: TGTGCCAGCAGCGGGGGCGGGAGCCCCTACGAGCAGTACTTC. Its protein product is CASSGGGSPYEQYF.

V and J are TRBV5-1 and TRBJ2-1, with D perhaps assigned TRBD1 or TRBD2 (6 bases each). The V and J ends lost 0 bases and 0 bases respectively, with 13 bases between them. The germline gives CDR1 SGHRS, CDR2 YFSETQ. The CDR3 has 17 amino acids. CDR3 protein: CASSLATGAISYNEQFF. The CDR3, as DNA: TGCGCCAGCAGCTTGGCGACGGGGGCCATCTCCTACAATGAGCAGTTCTTC.

The V call is TRBV29-1, the J call TRBJ2-3; D tentatively reads TRBD1 or TRBD2 (5 bases each). Germline V lookup: CDR1 SQVTM, CDR2 ANQGSEA. This CDR3 contains 15 residues. Deletions cut 1 base from V and 2 bases from J, with 13 bases between. CDR3 nucleotide sequence: TGCAGCGTTGAAGTAAGGGGCGGGTACACAGATACGCAGTATTTT. This translates into CSVEVRGGYTDTQYF.

The chain has TRBV5-1 and TRBJ2-3; 7 positions agree with TRBD2. Germline CDR1 SGHRS, CDR2 YFSETQ. Trimming took 1 base from V and 6 from J; bases not matched to a gene: 8. The length of the CDR3 is 15 residues. CDR3 protein: CASSLRGVFGDTQYF. The CDR3 DNA follows: TGCGCCAGCAGCTTGCGGGGGGTATTTGGGGATACGCAGTATTTT.

The chain uses TRBV7-7 and TRBJ2-1; a possible D gene is TRBD2 (5 bases). This CDR3 spans 16 amino acids. The germline gives CDR1 SSHAT, CDR2 FNYEAQ (reference sequence). V was shortened by 2 bases and J by 2 bases, with 13 bases between the two germline ends. The CDR3 region has the DNA TGTGCCAGCAGCTTAAGTCCGGACTTTCCCTACAATGAGCAGTTCTTC. Translation gives CASSLSPDFPYNEQFF.

V and J are TRBV18 and TRBJ2-6; 13 bases align to TRBD2. The CDR3 consists of 18 residues. With 3 bases clipped from V and 1 base from J, the junction kept 3 bases outside the gene matches. Germline CDR1 is KGHSH and CDR2 is LQKENI. CDR3 residues: CASSPKGLAGSGANVLTF. The CDR3 DNA reads as TGTGCCAGCTCACCGAAGGGACTAGCGGGATCTGGGGCCAACGTCCTGACTTTC. The complete variable domain, with remaining parts taken from reference TRBV18 and TRBJ2-6, reads NAGVMQNPRHLVRRRGQEARLRCSPMKGHSHVYWYRQLPEEGLKFMVYLQKENIIDESGMPKERFSAEFPKEGPSILRIQQVVRGDSAAYFCASSPKGLAGSGANVLTFGAGSRLTVL.

The chain recombines TRBV29-1 with TRBJ2-3; no clear D. V was pared by 0 bases and J by 2 bases, with 9 bases between. CDR3 size: 14 residues. Per the germline V gene, CDR1 is SQVTM and CDR2 is ANQGSEA. The CDR3 coding sequence is TGCAGCGTTGAAGACAGAGGCACCACAGATACGCAGTATTTT. The encoded protein is CSVEDRGTTDTQYF.

This clone came up once. This sequence joins TRBV19 and TRBJ2-3; D may be TRBD1 or TRBD2 (5 bases each). The germline V and J ends were trimmed by 5 bases and 3 bases, with 9 bases remaining between them. The germline V gene encodes CDR1 LNHDA and CDR2 SQIVND (reference sequence). The CDR3 totals 13 residues. CDR3 nucleotides: TGTGCCAGTAGTCCGGGACGGACAGATACGCAGTATTTT. Translated, it gives CASSPGRTDTQYF.

The chain joins TRBV10-3 to TRBJ1-2; D is ambiguous. The CDR3 contains 13 residues. CDR1 and CDR2 from the germline V gene are ENHRY and SYGVKD. V gave up 7 bases and J gave up 8 bases, with 17 bases separating them. Here the CDR3 DNA reads TGTGCCATCATGGCATCGGCAAAAGACGGCTACACCTTC. It is translated as CAIMASAKDGYTF.

The chain couples TRBV3-1 (or the pseudogene TRBV3-2) to TRBJ1-4, with a possible D match to TRBD1 (6 bases). CDR3 length: 13 residues. Germline V CDR1 and CDR2: LGHDT, YNNKEL (reference sequence). The V end lost 8 bases, the J end lost 7 bases, and 14 bases lay between the germline ends. Written as DNA, the CDR3 is TGTGCCAGCGGGGGGGCACGGGGTGAAAAACTGTTTTTT. It is translated as CASGGARGEKLFF.

The J gene is TRBJ1-2, the V gene TRBV6-5; D not certain. CDR3 length: 14 amino acids. V dropped 7 bases and J dropped 7 bases, with 19 bases sitting between them. The germline V gene encodes CDR1 MNHEY and CDR2 SVGAGI. DNA for the CDR3: TGTGCCAGCACCTGGCGGGGATCTTTAGGTGGCTACACCTTC. Protein product: CASTWRGSLGGYTF.

The genes are TRBV7-2 and TRBJ2-6, with 8 bases identical to TRBD1. Germline V gene sequence: CDR1 SGHTA, CDR2 FQGNSA. This CDR3 contains 15 residues. V shed 4 bases, J shed 2 bases, and the junction held 1 base outside the gene matches. CDR3 DNA sequence: TGTGCCAGCAGCTGGACAGGGACTGGGGCCAACGTCCTGACTTTC. Amino acids: CASSWTGTGANVLTF.